Given below is one TCR beta chain in context. Its target antigen remains unknown. Base qualities are not at hand, and no much larger clone is one base apart. Blood samples were collected up to 4 times in the first month after transplant and then at least monthly when available. Library generation was performed with the immunoSEQ multiplex PCR assay. Adaptive Biotechnologies carried out high-throughput TCR-beta CDR3 sequencing of genomic DNA for most patients. The study's processing was this. Adaptive's ImmunoSEQ software was the source of the TCR sequencing data for fewer than 20 patients, while a few other patients were processed with MiXCR and VDJtools. CDR3 nucleotide sequences shared between donor and recipient were removed because their origin could not be assigned. At least 2-fold expansion over unstimulated cells and a minimum CFSE-low frequency of 0.002% (template counts) or 0.001% (read counts) were required for clones to be classified as alloreactive. Clones were considered mappable if detected in sequenced pre-transplant spleen, lymph node, or MLR CFSE-low populations of the donor or recipient. Cumulative frequency of alloreactive clones was calculated as a percentage of all sequences weighted by copy number. TCRdb re-hosts the immuneACCESS table, in-frame sequences only. Its copies lack some clones; in the studies checked, an unresolved V gene accounts for under half of them, and the cause for the rest is not known. From that table come the V and J calls and clone size; the DNA was used to work out D and trimming. Across this sample there are more than 20,000 clones, with around 78% seen only once. Jointly, the top ten make up 0.95% to 1.3% of the sample.

From cysteine to phenylalanine, the CDR3 is 13 amino acids long. Only the CDR3 region is kept as DNA, spanning 39 bases read in frame from base 1. Taken from the germline V gene (reference sequence), the CDR1 and CDR2 loops are MNHEY and SMNVEV. The junction carries 12 bases between V and J, which are trimmed by 6 bases and 3 bases respectively. The record originates from a study of graft-versus-host responses after intestinal transplantation (TCRdb year 2021). About the full investigation: Recipients received multivisceral, liver-intestinal, or isolated intestinal transplants. To identify alloreactive clones, pre-transplant mixed lymphocyte reaction products were sequenced and then compared with unstimulated pre-transplant donor and recipient T cells. After intestinal transplantation, graft-versus-host and host-versus-graft alloreactive T cell clones were followed in the graft, circulation and bone marrow using bulk TCR-beta CDR3 sequencing. All recipients received anti-thymocyte globulin induction followed by maintenance tacrolimus and steroids for around three years. Samples from a few later patients were sequenced in-house on an Illumina MiSeq with MiXCR processing rather than by the commercial service. A peak of at least 4% donor T cells among recipient peripheral blood mononuclear cells was the definition used for donor T cell macrochimerism. A cohort of approximately 24 intestinal transplant recipients, including one retransplant, was enrolled, and a few patients lacking pretransplant specimens were excluded.

Overall study outcomes, separate from this receptor: Early after transplant, peak levels of circulating GvH clones were found to be associated with declines in HvG clones. In patients with donor T cell macrochimerism, the allografts had high GvH to HvG T cell clonal ratios. GvH clones were detected in recipient bone marrow, and some of these GvH clones were observed earlier in ileal mucosa or blood, consistent with an intestinal mucosal origin. The conclusions were limited by the relatively low number and heterogeneity of the intestinal transplant patients.

The receptor chain draws on TRBV27 and TRBJ2-7; there is no confident call for the D gene. This TCR derives from a human patient who received an intestinal transplant, so some T cells may come from the graft donor. The source material was PBMCs, sampled 28 days after intestinal transplant. The CDR3 region has the sequence CASSYGPNYEQYF. The bases read TGTGCCAGCAGCTACGGACCCAACTACGAGCAGTACTTC.